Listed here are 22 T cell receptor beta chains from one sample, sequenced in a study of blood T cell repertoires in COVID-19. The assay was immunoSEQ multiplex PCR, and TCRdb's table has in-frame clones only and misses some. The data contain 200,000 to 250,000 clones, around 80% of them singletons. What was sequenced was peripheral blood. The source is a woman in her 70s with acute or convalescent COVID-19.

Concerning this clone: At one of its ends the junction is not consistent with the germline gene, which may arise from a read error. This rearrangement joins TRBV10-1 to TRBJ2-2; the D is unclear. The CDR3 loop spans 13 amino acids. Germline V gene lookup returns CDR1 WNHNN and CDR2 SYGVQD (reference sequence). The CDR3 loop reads CAGSEDLTGELFF. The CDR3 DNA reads TGCGCCGGCAGTGAAGACTTGACCGGGGAGCTGTTTTTT.

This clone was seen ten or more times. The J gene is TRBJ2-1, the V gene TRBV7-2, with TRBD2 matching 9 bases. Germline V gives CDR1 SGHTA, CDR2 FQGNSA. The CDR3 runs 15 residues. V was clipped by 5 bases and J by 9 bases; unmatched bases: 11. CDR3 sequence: CASSPTRGGAPEQFF. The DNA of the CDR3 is TGTGCCAGCAGCCCCACCCGCGGGGGGGCCCCTGAGCAGTTCTTC.

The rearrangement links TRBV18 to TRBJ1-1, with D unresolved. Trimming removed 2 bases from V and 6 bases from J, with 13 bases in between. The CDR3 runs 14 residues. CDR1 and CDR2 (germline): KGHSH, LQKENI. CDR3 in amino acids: CASSPGEGQPEAFF. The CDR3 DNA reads TGTGCCAGCTCACCAGGGGAGGGCCAACCTGAAGCTTTCTTT.

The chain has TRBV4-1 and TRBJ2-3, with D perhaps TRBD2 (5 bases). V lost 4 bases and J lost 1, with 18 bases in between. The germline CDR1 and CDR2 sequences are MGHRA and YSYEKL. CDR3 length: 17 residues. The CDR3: CASSRSEGTSGTDTQYF. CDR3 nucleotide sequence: TGCGCCAGCAGCCGAAGCGAGGGCACGTCTGGCACAGATACGCAGTATTTT.

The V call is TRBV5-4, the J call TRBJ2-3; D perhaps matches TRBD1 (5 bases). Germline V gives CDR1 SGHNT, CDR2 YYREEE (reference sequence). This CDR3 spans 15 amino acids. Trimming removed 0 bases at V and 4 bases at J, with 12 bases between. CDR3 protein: CASSLGGNRADTQYF. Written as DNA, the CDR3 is TGTGCCAGCAGCTTGGGGGGCAACCGGGCAGATACGCAGTATTTT.

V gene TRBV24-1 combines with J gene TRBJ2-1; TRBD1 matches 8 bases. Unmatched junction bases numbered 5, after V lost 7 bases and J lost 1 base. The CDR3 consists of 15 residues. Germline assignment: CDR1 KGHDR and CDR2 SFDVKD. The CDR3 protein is CATRPDRGSYNEQFF. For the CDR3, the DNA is TGTGCCACCAGGCCAGACAGGGGTTCCTACAATGAGCAGTTCTTC.

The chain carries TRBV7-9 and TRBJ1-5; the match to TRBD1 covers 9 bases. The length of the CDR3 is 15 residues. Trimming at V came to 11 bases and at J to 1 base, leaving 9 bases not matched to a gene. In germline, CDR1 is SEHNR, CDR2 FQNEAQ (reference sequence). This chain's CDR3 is CAVGQGSDSNQPQHF. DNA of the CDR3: TGTGCCGTTGGACAGGGGAGTGACAGCAATCAGCCCCAGCATTTT. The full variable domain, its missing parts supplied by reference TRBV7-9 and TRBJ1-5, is DTGVSQNPRHKITKRGQNVTFRCDPISEHNRLYWYRQTLGQGPEFLTYFQNEAQLEKSRLLSDRFSAERPKGSFSTLEIQRTEQGDSAMYLCAVGQGSDSNQPQHFGDGTRLSIL.

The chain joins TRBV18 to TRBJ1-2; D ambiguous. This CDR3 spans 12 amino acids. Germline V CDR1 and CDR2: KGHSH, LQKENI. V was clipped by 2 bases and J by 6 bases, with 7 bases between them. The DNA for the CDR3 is TGTGCCAGCTCACCAGTGGCGGATGGCTACACCTTC. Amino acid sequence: CASSPVADGYTF.

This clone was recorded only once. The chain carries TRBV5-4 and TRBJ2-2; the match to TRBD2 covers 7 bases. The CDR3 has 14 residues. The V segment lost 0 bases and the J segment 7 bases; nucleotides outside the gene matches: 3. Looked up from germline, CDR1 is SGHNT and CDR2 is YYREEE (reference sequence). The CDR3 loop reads CASSLGEGHGELFF. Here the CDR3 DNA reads TGTGCCAGCAGCTTGGGGGAGGGTCACGGGGAGCTGTTTTTT. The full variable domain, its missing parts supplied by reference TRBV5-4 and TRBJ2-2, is ETGVTQSPTHLIKTRGQQVTLRCSSQSGHNTVSWYQQALGQGPQFIFQYYREEENGRGNFPPRFSGLQFPNYSSELNVNALELDDSALYLCASSLGEGHGELFFGEGSRLTVL.

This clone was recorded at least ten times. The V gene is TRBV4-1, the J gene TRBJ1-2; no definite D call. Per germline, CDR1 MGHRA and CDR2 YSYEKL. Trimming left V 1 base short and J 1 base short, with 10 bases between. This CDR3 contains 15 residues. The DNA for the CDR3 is TGCGCCAGCAGCCAAGTCCGGGATTATAACTATGGCTACACCTTC. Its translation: CASSQVRDYNYGYTF.

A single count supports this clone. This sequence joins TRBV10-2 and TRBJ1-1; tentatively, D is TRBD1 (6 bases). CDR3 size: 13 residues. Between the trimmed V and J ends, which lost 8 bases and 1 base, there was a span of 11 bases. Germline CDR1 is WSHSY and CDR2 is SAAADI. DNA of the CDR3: TGCGCCAGCTGGGGACAAGCGAACACTGAAGCTTTCTTT. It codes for CASWGQANTEAFF.

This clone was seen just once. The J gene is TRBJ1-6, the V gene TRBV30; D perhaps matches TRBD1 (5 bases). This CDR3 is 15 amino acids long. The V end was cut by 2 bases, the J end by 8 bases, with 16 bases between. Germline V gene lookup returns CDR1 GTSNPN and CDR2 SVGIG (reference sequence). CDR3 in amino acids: CAWSLPSGVYSPLHF. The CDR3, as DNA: TGTGCCTGGAGTTTGCCTTCGGGGGTTTATTCACCCCTCCACTTT.

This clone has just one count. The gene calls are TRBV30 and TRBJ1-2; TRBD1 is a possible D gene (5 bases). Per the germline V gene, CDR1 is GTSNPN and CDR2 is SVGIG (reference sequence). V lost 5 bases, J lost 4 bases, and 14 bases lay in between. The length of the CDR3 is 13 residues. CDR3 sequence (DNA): TGTGCCTGGGTCAGACGGGGACTCTATGGCTACACCTTC. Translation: CAWVRRGLYGYTF.

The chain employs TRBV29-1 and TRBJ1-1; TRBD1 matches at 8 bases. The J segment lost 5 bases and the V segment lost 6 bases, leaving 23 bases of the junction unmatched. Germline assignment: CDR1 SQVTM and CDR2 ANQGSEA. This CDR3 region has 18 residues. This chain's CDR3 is CSVEALTGQGPRGTEAFF. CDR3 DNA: TGCAGCGTCGAGGCCTTAACTGGACAGGGCCCACGAGGGACTGAAGCTTTCTTT.

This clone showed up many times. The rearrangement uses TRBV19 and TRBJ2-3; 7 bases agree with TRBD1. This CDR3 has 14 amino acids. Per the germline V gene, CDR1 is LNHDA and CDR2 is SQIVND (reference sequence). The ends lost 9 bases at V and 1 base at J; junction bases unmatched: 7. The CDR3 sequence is CASKAGTGTDTQYF. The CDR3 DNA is TGTGCCAGCAAAGCCGGGACAGGCACAGATACGCAGTATTTT.

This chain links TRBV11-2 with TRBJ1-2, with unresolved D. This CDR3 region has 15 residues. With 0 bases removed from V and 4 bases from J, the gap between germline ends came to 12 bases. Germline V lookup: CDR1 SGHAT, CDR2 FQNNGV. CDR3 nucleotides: TGTGCCAGCAGCTTAGACTTACAGCTGTCCTATGGCTACACCTTC. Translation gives CASSLDLQLSYGYTF. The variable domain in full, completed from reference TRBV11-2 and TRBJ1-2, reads EAGVAQSPRYKIIEKRQSVAFWCNPISGHATLYWYQQILGQGPKLLIQFQNNGVVDDSQLPKDRFSAERLKGVDSTLKIQPAKLEDSAVYLCASSLDLQLSYGYTFGSGTRLTVV.

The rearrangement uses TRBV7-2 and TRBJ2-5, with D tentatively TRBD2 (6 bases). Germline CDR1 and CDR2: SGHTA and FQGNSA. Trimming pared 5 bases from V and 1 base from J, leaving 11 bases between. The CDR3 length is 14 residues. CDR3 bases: TGTGCCAGCAGCAGGCGGACTATCCAAGAGACCCAGTACTTC. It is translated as CASSRRTIQETQYF. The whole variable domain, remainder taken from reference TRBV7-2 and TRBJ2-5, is GAGVSQSPSNKVTEKGKDVELRCDPISGHTALYWYRQSLGQGLEFLIYFQGNSAPDKSGLPSDRFSAERTGGSVSTLTIQRTQQEDSAVYLCASSRRTIQETQYFGPGTRLLVL.

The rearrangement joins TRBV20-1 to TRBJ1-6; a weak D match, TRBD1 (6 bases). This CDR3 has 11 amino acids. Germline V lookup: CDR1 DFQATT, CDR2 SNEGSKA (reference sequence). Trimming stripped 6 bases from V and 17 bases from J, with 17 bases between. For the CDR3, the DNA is TGCAGTGCCGGCCCGGGGGGACACTTCCACTTT. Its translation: CSAGPGGHFHF.

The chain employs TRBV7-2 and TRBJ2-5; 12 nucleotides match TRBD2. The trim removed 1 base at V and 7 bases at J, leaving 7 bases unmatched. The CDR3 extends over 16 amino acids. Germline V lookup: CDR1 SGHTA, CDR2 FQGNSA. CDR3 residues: CASSLETSGGLGTQYF. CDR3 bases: TGTGCCAGCAGCTTAGAGACTAGCGGGGGACTGGGGACCCAGTACTTC.

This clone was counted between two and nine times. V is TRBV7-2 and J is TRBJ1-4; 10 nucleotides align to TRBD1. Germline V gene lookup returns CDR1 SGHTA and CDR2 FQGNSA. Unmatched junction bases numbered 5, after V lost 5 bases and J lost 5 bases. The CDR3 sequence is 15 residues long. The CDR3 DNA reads TGTGCCAGCAGCCCGACAGGGGGCGAAAATGAAAAACTGTTTTTT. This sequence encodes CASSPTGGENEKLFF. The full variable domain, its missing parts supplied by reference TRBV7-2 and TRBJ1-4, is GAGVSQSPSNKVTEKGKDVELRCDPISGHTALYWYRQSLGQGLEFLIYFQGNSAPDKSGLPSDRFSAERTGGSVSTLTIQRTQQEDSAVYLCASSPTGGENEKLFFGSGTQLSVL.

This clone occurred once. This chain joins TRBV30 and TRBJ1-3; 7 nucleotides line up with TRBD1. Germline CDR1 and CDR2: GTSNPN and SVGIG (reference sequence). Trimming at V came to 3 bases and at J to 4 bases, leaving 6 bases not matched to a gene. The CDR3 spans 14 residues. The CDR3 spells CAWRNRGGGNTIYF. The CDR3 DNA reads TGTGCCTGGAGGAACAGGGGAGGCGGAAACACCATATATTTT. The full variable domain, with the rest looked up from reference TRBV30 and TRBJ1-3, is SQTIHQWPATLVQPVGSPLSLECTVEGTSNPNLYWYRQAAGRGLQLLFYSVGIGQISSEVPQNLSASRPQDRQFILSSKKLLLSDSGFYLCAWRNRGGGNTIYFGEGSWLTVV.

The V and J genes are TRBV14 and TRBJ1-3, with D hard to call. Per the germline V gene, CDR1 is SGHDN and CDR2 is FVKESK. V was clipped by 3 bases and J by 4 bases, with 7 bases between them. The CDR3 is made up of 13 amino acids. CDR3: CASSHLLGNTIYF. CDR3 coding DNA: TGTGCCAGCAGCCATCTCTTAGGAAACACCATATATTTT.